Each of the 11 T cell receptor beta chains below was sequenced from the same sample in a study of cytomegalovirus exposure and HLA in healthy donors (dated by TCRdb to 2017 to 2019). Libraries came from the immunoSEQ multiplex PCR assay. A mixture of 60 forward primers for TCR Vbeta segments and 13 reverse primers for TCR Jbeta segments was used in the multiplex PCR. Here the immuneACCESS table is served through TCRdb, limited to in-frame sequences with V and J called. Missing clones are a known gap in these copies; in checked studies unresolved V genes cover under half, and the rest lacks a known reason. For this sample the table gives 110,000 to 150,000 clones, of which less than 10% were detected only once. The ten most abundant clones make up under 2% of the sample. Sequenced: PBMCs. These receptors all come from a man over 45 in good health and CMV-seronegative.

The rearrangement links TRBV30 to TRBJ1-5; unclear D gene. Germline CDR1 reads GTSNPN; CDR2 reads SVGIG (reference sequence). V was shortened by 2 bases and J by 2 bases, with 7 bases between the two germline ends. The CDR3 is 13 residues long. In DNA, the CDR3 is TGTGCCTGGAGTATGCCGGGCAATCAGCCCCAGCATTTT. Its protein is CAWSMPGNQPQHF.

This rearrangement joins TRBV15 to TRBJ1-2, with 7 positions matching TRBD1. The CDR3 contains 18 residues. Germline lookup yields CDR1 LNHNV and CDR2 YYDKDF (reference sequence). J was trimmed by 0 bases and V by 3 bases; bases with no gene match: 13. This CDR3 is CATSRTGKLKEANYGYTF. The CDR3 region has the DNA TGTGCCACCAGCAGGACAGGGAAATTGAAGGAGGCTAACTATGGCTACACCTTC.

This clone was counted a few times. V and J are TRBV9 and TRBJ2-7; the D gene is possibly TRBD1 (6 bases). The ends were cut back, 0 bases at V and 3 bases at J, with 10 bases in the middle. This CDR3 spans 14 amino acids. Looked up from germline, CDR1 is SGDLS and CDR2 is YYNGEE. CDR3 nucleotide sequence: TGTGCCAGCAGCGTAGGGGCAGGGGACTACGAGCAGTACTTC. Translation gives CASSVGAGDYEQYF.

The V and J genes are TRBV6-4 and TRBJ1-1, with D possibly being TRBD1 (5 bases). Germline loops: CDR1 MRHNA, CDR2 SNTAGT. CDR3 length: 16 residues. V shed 6 bases and J shed 4 bases, with 21 bases lying between them. CDR3 sequence (DNA): TGTGCCAGCAGCCCCGATGCGGGGAGACAGTTCACTGAAGCTTTCTTT. This encodes CASSPDAGRQFTEAFF.

The chain combines TRBV19 with TRBJ1-2; D remains ambiguous. The CDR3 contains 15 residues. Germline assignment: CDR1 LNHDA and CDR2 SQIVND (reference sequence). V shed 4 bases and J shed 1 base, with 13 bases lying between them. The CDR3 region is CASSRFSGINYGYTF. Written as DNA, the CDR3 is TGTGCCAGTAGTAGGTTTTCGGGGATTAACTATGGCTACACCTTC.

This clone was observed a handful of times. V and J are TRBV4-2 and TRBJ2-3, with D possibly TRBD2 on 5 matching bases. This CDR3 region has 19 residues. Between the trimmed V and J ends, which lost 0 bases and 0 bases, there was a span of 19 bases. CDR1 and CDR2 (germline): LGHNA, YNFKEQ. The CDR3 is CASSQEVSGSPISTDTQYF. The CDR3 DNA is TGTGCCAGCAGCCAAGAGGTGAGCGGAAGCCCTATTAGCACAGATACGCAGTATTTT.

The table lists this clone with a few counts. This chain links TRBV28 with TRBJ2-7, with D possibly TRBD2 on 5 matching bases. V was shortened by 6 bases and J by 3 bases, with 18 bases between the two germline ends. In germline, CDR1 is MDHEN, CDR2 SYDVKM. The CDR3 sequence is 15 residues long. CDR3 residues: CASRTLREGGYEQYF. CDR3 nucleotide sequence: TGTGCCAGCAGGACCTTGAGAGAGGGCGGCTACGAGCAGTACTTC.

This rearrangement joins TRBV6-5 to TRBJ1-5, with D possibly matching TRBD1 (6 bases). Trimming took off 9 bases at V and 0 bases at J, with 12 bases between the two ends. The CDR3 extends over 14 amino acids. Germline-derived CDR1 and CDR2 are MNHEY and SVGAGI. In nucleotides, the CDR3 is TGTGCCAGTTCCCGGGACAATAGCAATCAGCCCCAGCATTTT. It encodes CASSRDNSNQPQHF.

This clone showed up just a few times. The V gene is TRBV11-3, the J gene TRBJ2-7; possibly TRBD2 for D (5 bases). Germline loops: CDR1 SGHNT, CDR2 YENEEA. Trimming removed 0 bases from V and 3 bases from J, with 9 bases in between. The CDR3 is 14 residues long. This CDR3 is CASSLESGDYEQYF. The CDR3 nucleotides read TGTGCCAGCAGCTTAGAGTCCGGGGACTACGAGCAGTACTTC.

This clone was observed a few times. V gene TRBV30 combines with J gene TRBJ1-3; D perhaps matches TRBD1 (6 bases). V lost 0 bases, J lost 3 bases, and 12 bases lay in between. Looked up from germline, CDR1 is GTSNPN and CDR2 is SVGIG (reference sequence). The CDR3 is made up of 15 amino acids. The chain's CDR3 is CAWSVGGGGGNTIYF. In nucleotides, the CDR3 is TGTGCCTGGAGTGTAGGGGGGGGAGGTGGAAACACCATATATTTT. Together with reference TRBV30 and TRBJ1-3, the CDR3 gives the full variable domain: SQTIHQWPATLVQPVGSPLSLECTVEGTSNPNLYWYRQAAGRGLQLLFYSVGIGQISSEVPQNLSASRPQDRQFILSSKKLLLSDSGFYLCAWSVGGGGGNTIYFGEGSWLTVV.

This clone has more than one count but fewer than ten. The chain has TRBV7-2 and TRBJ2-1; 8 nucleotides align to TRBD1. The V and J ends lost 6 bases and 5 bases, in that order; junction bases with no gene match: 12. Germline values: CDR1 SGHTA, CDR2 FQGNSA. The CDR3 has 16 residues. This CDR3 reads CASRLPQGAIHNEQFF. In DNA form, the CDR3 reads TGTGCCAGCAGGCTCCCCCAGGGGGCAATCCACAATGAGCAGTTCTTC.